This T cell receptor beta chain was sequenced in a study of blood T cell repertoires in COVID-19. The CDR3 contains 13 residues. In germline, CDR1 is MNHEY, CDR2 SMNVEV (reference sequence). V lost 5 bases, J lost 0 bases, and 5 bases lay in between. In the original workflow: Nucleated cell counts were estimated from reference gene primer amplification. Generated by immunoSEQ multiplex PCR, the TCRdb table keeps only in-frame clones and is missing some. The DNA was the basis for D and trimming; V, J and clone size are from that table. The data show 100,000 to 150,000 clones, roughly nine tenths seen once.

The source of this sequence is a man in his fifties or sixties with COVID-19, enrolled during active disease. Input material: peripheral blood. The chain uses TRBV27 and TRBJ2-1; D is unresolved. The CDR3 nucleotides are TGTGCCAGCAGTATCGTCTCCTACAATGAGCAGTTCTTC. It specifies CASSIVSYNEQFF.